The 17 T cell receptor gamma chains presented below share a single source sample, sequenced in a study of Vδ1+ human thymocytes. Sequences come from RNA converted to cDNA by reverse transcription. Pooled V-gene forward primers with one constant-region reverse primer generated the CDR3 amplicons by multiplex PCR. TCRdb called clones anew from the multiplex PCR reads with CATT. The data hold about 11,000 gamma-chain clones, with approximately 40% observed a single time. The antigens for these receptors are not known. Whole-study findings and limits: In the thymus, TRG and TRD repertoires looked highly polyclonal with Gaussian CDR3 lengths.

The sequenced sample was Vdelta1+ gamma-delta thymocytes from the thymus. Noted subset: FACS-sorted CD3+ TCRalphabeta- TCRVdelta1+ TCRVdelta2- thymocytes. The receptor set was obtained from a boy under two years old who had congenital heart surgery.

Concerning this clone itself: One base away lies a much larger clone, so this may be a sequencing read error. This sequence joins TRGV9 and TRGJ1 or TRGJ2. Germline CDR1 is GITISATS and CDR2 is ISYDGTV (reference sequence). CDR3 length: 13 residues. The CDR3 loop is CALWVVRYYKKLF. The CDR3 nucleotides are TGTGCCTTGTGGGTGGTGCGGTATTATAAGAAACTCTTT.

V and J are TRGV5 and TRGJ1 or TRGJ2. Here the J gene came from matching the DNA to germline, since TCRdb omits it. The CDR3 has 12 residues. J was trimmed by 10 bases and V by 1 base; bases with no gene match: 7. CDR1 VINAFY and CDR2 YDVSNSKD come from the germline V gene. The CDR3 loop is CATWDSSPKKLF. CDR3 nucleotide sequence: TGTGCCACCTGGGACAGTAGTCCGAAGAAACTCTTT.

The rearrangement joins TRGV4 to TRGJ1 or TRGJ2. This CDR3 spans 15 amino acids. The germline V gene encodes CDR1 EGSTGY and CDR2 YDSYTSSV. V gave up 0 bases and J gave up 5 bases; unmatched junction bases: 10. The CDR3 protein is CATWDGTSPNYKKLF. The CDR3 DNA reads as TGTGCCACCTGGGATGGGACATCGCCCAATTATAAGAAACTCTTT.

In its sample, this clone was seen a few times. The chain combines TRGV9 with TRGJ1 or TRGJ2. The CDR3 sequence is 11 residues long. V was clipped by 5 bases and J by 12 bases; unmatched bases: 10. CDR1 and CDR2 (germline): GITISATS, ISYDGTV (reference sequence). The CDR3 loop is CALWVRVAKLF. The CDR3 DNA sequence: TGTGCCTTGTGGGTCAGGGTGGCGAAACTCTTT.

The V and J genes are TRGV4 and TRGJ1 or TRGJ2. In germline, CDR1 is EGSTGY, CDR2 YDSYTSSV. The CDR3 totals 13 residues. Losses at the gene ends were 5 bases for V and 1 base for J; bases not matched to a gene: 5. The DNA for the CDR3 is TGTGCCACCTGGGGGGCCAATTATTATAAGAAACTCTTT. This translates into CATWGANYYKKLF.

The chain recombines TRGV8 with TRGJ1 or TRGJ2. Germline matching of the DNA provided the J gene here, since TCRdb leaves it blank. J lost 8 bases, V lost 0 bases, and 4 bases had no gene match. The CDR3 contains 12 residues. From germline, CDR1 is VENAVY and CDR2 YDSYNSRV. The CDR3 coding sequence is TGTGCCACCTGGGATAGGCGGGATAAGAAACTCTTT. Protein sequence: CATWDRRDKKLF.

J is TRGJ1 or TRGJ2 and V is TRGV4. The J gene, not given by TCRdb, was assigned here from a germline match of the nucleotide sequence. The germline CDR1 and CDR2 sequences are EGSTGY and YDSYTSSV. This CDR3 has 14 amino acids. V lost 0 bases, J lost 7 bases, and 9 bases stayed unmatched. CDR3 sequence: CATWDGIFVYKKLF. As DNA, the CDR3 is TGTGCCACCTGGGATGGGATTTTTGTGTATAAGAAACTCTTT.

This clone has only one observation. The chain couples TRGV4 to TRGJ1 or TRGJ2. TCRdb records no J gene; here it was assigned by comparing the DNA to germline. The CDR3 spans 12 residues. Germline assignment: CDR1 EGSTGY and CDR2 YDSYTSSV. V lost 6 bases, J lost 7 bases, and 9 bases stayed unmatched. DNA for the CDR3: TGTGCCACCTGGTATCAAGAGTATAAGAAACTCTTT. It codes for CATWYQEYKKLF.

The chain has TRGV3 and TRGJ1 or TRGJ2. Here the J gene was assigned by germline matching of the DNA, as TCRdb has none. This CDR3 is 13 amino acids long. CDR1 is VTNTFY, CDR2 YDVSTARD, per germline (reference sequence). V was clipped by 0 bases and J by 7 bases; unmatched bases: 6. CDR3 in DNA: TGTGCCACCTGGGACAGGCCCAAATATAAGAAACTCTTT. It is translated as CATWDRPKYKKLF.

This clone was detected only a few times. Other nucleotide sequences from this sample produce the same CDR3. The chain carries TRGV9 and TRGJ1 or TRGJ2. CDR3 size: 13 residues. Germline V gene lookup returns CDR1 GITISATS and CDR2 ISYDGTV (reference sequence). With V trimmed by 0 bases and J by 3 bases, 2 bases remained unmatched. CDR3 amino acids: CALWEVLYYKKLF. In DNA form, the CDR3 reads TGTGCCTTGTGGGAGGTGCTTTATTATAAGAAACTCTTT.

The V call is TRGV5, the J call TRGJ1 or TRGJ2. TCRdb offers no J gene call, so here the DNA was matched to germline to obtain one. CDR1 is VINAFY, CDR2 YDVSNSKD, per germline. The CDR3 runs to 12 residues. V lost 2 bases and J lost 3; bases outside the gene matches: 1. This CDR3 reads CATWDIYYKKLF. The CDR3, as DNA: TGTGCCACCTGGGACATTTATTATAAGAAACTCTTT.

The chain has TRGV9 and TRGJP2. The J gene, not given by TCRdb, was assigned here from a germline match of the nucleotide sequence. The germline CDR1 and CDR2 sequences are GITISATS and ISYDGTV (reference sequence). The trim removed 3 bases at V and 3 bases at J, leaving 1 base unmatched. This CDR3 region has 13 residues. In DNA, the CDR3 is TGTGCCTTGTGGGAGCGTAGTGATTGGATCAAGACGTTT. Protein: CALWERSDWIKTF.

The rearrangement joins TRGV2 to TRGJ1 or TRGJ2. The J gene, absent from TCRdb, was called here by matching the DNA to germline. Germline CDR1 reads EGSNGY; CDR2 reads YDSYNSKV. There are 10 residues in the CDR3. V lost 9 bases and J lost 7; bases outside the gene matches: 6. The CDR3 DNA reads TGTGCCACCCCCCAGTATAAGAAACTCTTT. As protein: CATPQYKKLF.

For the J gene the call is TRGJ1 or TRGJ2; the V gene lacks a call. The CDR3 is made up of 13 amino acids. The CDR3 DNA sequence: TGTGCCACCTGGGACGGGCCTCGATATAAGAAACTCTTT. Its translation: CATWDGPRYKKLF.

V is TRGV3 and J is TRGJP2. No J gene was available from TCRdb, and it was assigned here by a germline match of the DNA. The CDR3 spans 15 residues. CDR1 is VTNTFY, CDR2 YDVSTARD, per germline (reference sequence). V shed 0 bases, J shed 6 bases, and the junction held 7 bases outside the gene matches. The DNA for the CDR3 is TGTGCCACCTGGGACAGGCGGGGGGGTGATTGGATCAAGACGTTT. Translation: CATWDRRGGDWIKTF.

The chain uses TRGV3 and TRGJ1 or TRGJ2. The J gene was not available in TCRdb and was assigned here by matching the DNA to germline segments. V was pared by 0 bases and J by 10 bases, with 6 bases of the junction left unmatched. Germline CDR1 and CDR2: VTNTFY and YDVSTARD (reference sequence). The CDR3 has 12 amino acids. This CDR3 is CATWDRPLKKLF. As DNA, the CDR3 is TGTGCCACCTGGGACAGGCCGTTGAAGAAACTCTTT.

This chain connects TRGV5 to TRGJ1 or TRGJ2. In the absence of a J gene in TCRdb, the DNA was matched to germline to assign it here. Trimming removed 2 bases from V and 12 bases from J; junction bases left unmatched: 10. This CDR3 has 12 residues. Germline CDR1 and CDR2: VINAFY and YDVSNSKD. DNA of the CDR3: TGTGCCACCTGGGACACAAAAGAGGGGAAACTCTTT. Amino acid sequence: CATWDTKEGKLF.